The 27 T cell receptor beta chains listed next were all sequenced from one sample in a study of vaccination and CD4 T cells after COVID-19. Oncomine TCR Beta short-read sequencing was applied to DNA from cultured CD4+ T cells. MiXCR, applied by TCRdb to the PCR reads, yields one record per CDR3 protein. The table includes around 20,000 distinct CDR3 sequences, around a third detected once. Treatment here: roughly ten-day PBMC culture with coronavirus spike peptide pools or control peptides (ViraFEST assay). Their cognate antigens are unknown. The specimen was cultured CD4+ T cells from blood. These receptors were collected from a human donor with COVID-19.

This clonotype was found a few times. This sequence joins TRBV20-1 and TRBJ1-3; 7 bases line up with TRBD1. The V gene end was trimmed by 6 bases and the J gene end by 4 bases; junction bases not matched to a gene: 12. The CDR3 totals 15 residues. In germline, CDR1 is DFQATT, CDR2 SNEGSKA (reference sequence). CDR3 protein: CSAQQGILAGNTIYF. CDR3 sequence (DNA): TGCAGTGCGCAACAGGGGATCTTAGCAGGAAACACCATATATTTT.

The V call is TRBV28, the J call TRBJ1-6; D possibly corresponds to TRBD1 (5 bases). This CDR3 comprises 13 residues. The germline V and J ends were trimmed by 9 bases and 9 bases, with 15 bases remaining between them. Germline-derived CDR1 and CDR2 are MDHEN and SYDVKM. CDR3 sequence: CASIGGGTSPLHF. The CDR3 nucleotides read TGTGCCAGTATCGGGGGGGGTACTTCACCCCTCCACTTT. Full variable domain (missing parts from reference TRBV28 and TRBJ1-6): DVKVTQSSRYLVKRTGEKVFLECVQDMDHENMFWYRQDPGLGLRLIYFSYDVKMKEKGDIPEGYSVSREKKERFSLILESASTNQTSMYLCASIGGGTSPLHFGNGTRLTVT.

The V call is TRBV2, the J call TRBJ2-3; TRBD2 matches at 8 bases. The CDR3 sequence is 14 residues long. CDR1 SNHLY and CDR2 FYNNEI come from the germline V gene. Trimming at V came to 5 bases and at J to 6 bases, leaving 7 bases not matched to a gene. CDR3 residues: CASSTYGGVDTQYF. CDR3 DNA sequence: TGTGCCAGCAGTACTTACGGGGGGGTTGATACGCAGTATTTT.

This sequence joins TRBV5-1 and TRBJ2-4; the D gene is possibly TRBD2 (7 bases). V was shortened by 4 bases and J by 9 bases, with 8 bases between the two germline ends. Looked up from germline, CDR1 is SGHRS and CDR2 is YFSETQ. The CDR3 spans 11 residues. The CDR3 sequence is CASSRGGIQYF. The CDR3 nucleotides are TGCGCCAGCAGCAGGGGGGGCATTCAGTACTTC.

This clonotype turned up a few times. The chain has TRBV6-7 and TRBJ2-3; TRBD2 agrees at 16 bases. TRBV6-7 is classed as an ORF, of uncertain function. V gave up 6 bases and J gave up 5 bases; unmatched junction bases: 8. This CDR3 comprises 17 residues. The CDR3 DNA reads as TGTGCCAGCAGCAAGGGACTAGCGGGGGGGCCGCGAGATACGCAGTATTTT. It codes for CASSKGLAGGPRDTQYF.

On this clonotype itself: The germline gene is not matched at one end of the junction; a read error may be the cause. The rearrangement joins TRBV7-2 to TRBJ1-4, with D possibly matching TRBD1 (6 bases). Germline V gene sequence: CDR1 SGHTA, CDR2 FQGNSA. The CDR3 is 16 residues long. CDR3 nucleotide sequence: TGTGCCGGCAGCTTAGCGTCGGGGGCGACGGGTGAAAAACTGTTTTTT. This gives the protein CAGSLASGATGEKLFF.

By frequency in the sample, this clonotype is medium-sized. V is TRBV19 and J is TRBJ2-2; D remains unclear. With 6 bases removed from V and 5 bases from J, the gap between germline ends came to 7 bases. CDR1 is LNHDA and CDR2 is SQIVND in the germline V gene (reference sequence). This CDR3 is built from 12 residues. This CDR3 is CASRRETGELFF. CDR3 in DNA: TGTGCCAGTAGACGAGAGACCGGGGAGCTGTTTTTT.

This clonotype was counted only a few times. The chain carries TRBV9 and TRBJ1-6, with TRBD1 matching over 8 bases. J lost 7 bases, V lost 0 bases, and 3 bases had no gene match. This CDR3 comprises 15 residues. The germline gives CDR1 SGDLS, CDR2 YYNGEE. The CDR3 spells CASSVGPGGNSPLHF. DNA of the CDR3: TGTGCCAGCAGCGTAGGGCCAGGGGGCAATTCACCCCTCCACTTT.

This clonotype was detected a few times. CDR3 sequence: CASSLGGGGEEQYF. The CDR3 bases are TGTGCCAGCAGCTTAGGAGGCGGGGGTGAGGAGCAGTACTTC. This sequence joins TRBV7-2 and TRBJ2-7; 7 bases line up with TRBD2. Unmatched junction bases numbered 7, after V lost 1 base and J lost 7 bases. CDR1 is SGHTA and CDR2 is FQGNSA in the germline V gene. The CDR3 totals 14 residues.

The rearrangement uses TRBV19 and TRBJ2-4; 9 positions match TRBD1. CDR3 size: 14 residues. CDR1 and CDR2 (germline): LNHDA, SQIVND (reference sequence). The V segment lost 5 bases and the J segment 6 bases; nucleotides outside the gene matches: 5. Here the CDR3 reads CASSSTGGGNIQYF. CDR3 coding DNA: TGTGCCAGTAGTTCGACAGGGGGTGGAAACATTCAGTACTTC.

This clonotype showed up just a few times. This chain connects TRBV28 to TRBJ2-5; 13 nucleotides agree with TRBD2. Germline V CDR1 and CDR2: MDHEN, SYDVKM. Trimming at V came to 6 bases and at J to 2 bases, leaving 15 bases not matched to a gene. This CDR3 is 19 amino acids long. The CDR3 reads CASSDHPSGTSGIQETQYF. CDR3 in DNA: TGTGCCAGCAGCGATCACCCCTCAGGGACTAGCGGGATTCAAGAGACCCAGTACTTC. Drawing the rest from reference TRBV28 and TRBJ2-5, the complete variable domain is DVKVTQSSRYLVKRTGEKVFLECVQDMDHENMFWYRQDPGLGLRLIYFSYDVKMKEKGDIPEGYSVSREKKERFSLILESASTNQTSMYLCASSDHPSGTSGIQETQYFGPGTRLLVL.

CDR3 protein: CSARVIAGAGDTQYF. The CDR3, as DNA: TGCAGTGCTAGAGTCATAGCGGGGGCCGGGGATACGCAGTATTTT. The gene calls are TRBV20-1 and TRBJ2-3; 9 bases line up with TRBD2. The V gene's germline CDR1 is DFQATT and CDR2 SNEGSKA (reference sequence). Unmatched junction bases numbered 8, after V lost 1 base and J lost 6 bases. The CDR3 covers 15 residues.

This clonotype was recorded once. The J gene is TRBJ1-2, the V gene TRBV4-1; D not resolved. Germline assignment: CDR1 MGHRA and CDR2 YSYEKL. Trimming shortened V by 1 base and J by 8 bases, and 14 bases separated the two germline ends. The CDR3 runs 14 residues. This CDR3 is CASSQVEDIGGYTF. As DNA, the CDR3 is TGCGCCAGCAGCCAAGTGGAGGATATAGGAGGCTACACCTTC.

The chain joins TRBV11-3 to TRBJ2-3; TRBD2 might be the D (6 bases). The V gene's germline CDR1 is SGHNT and CDR2 YENEEA. Trimming cost V 0 bases and J 1 base, with 11 bases left between them. The CDR3 runs to 16 residues. The CDR3 spells CASSLEARGGTDTQYF. Written as DNA, the CDR3 is TGTGCCAGCAGCTTAGAAGCGCGGGGAGGCACAGATACGCAGTATTTT. The full variable domain, its missing parts supplied by reference TRBV11-3 and TRBJ2-3, is EAGVVQSPRYKIIEKKQPVAFWCNPISGHNTLYWYLQNLGQGPELLIRYENEEAVDDSQLPKDRFSAERLKGVDSTLKIQPAELGDSAVYLCASSLEARGGTDTQYFGPGTRLTVL.

A note on this clonotype: One end of the junction does not line up with germline, which may come from a read error. The chain is built from TRBV20-1 and TRBJ2-7, with D possibly matching TRBD2 (6 bases). CDR1 is DFQATT and CDR2 is SNEGSKA in the germline V gene (reference sequence). The CDR3 runs to 12 residues. For the CDR3, the DNA is TGCAGTGCTAGAATCGGGCGGGACGGAATTTCCTTC. Protein sequence: CSARIGRDGISF.

In this sample, this clonotype turned up a few times. V gene TRBV4-1 combines with J gene TRBJ2-3; TRBD2 matches 10 bases. V trimming: 0 bases; J trimming: 5 bases; junction bases outside the gene matches: 8. Per the germline V gene, CDR1 is MGHRA and CDR2 is YSYEKL. CDR3 length: 17 residues. CDR3 coding DNA: TGCGCCAGCAGCCAAGATAGTGCTAGCGGGGGAAAAGATACGCAGTATTTT. Its translation is CASSQDSASGGKDTQYF.

This clonotype was seen more than once but under ten times. This rearrangement joins TRBV6-5 to TRBJ1-2; 12 nucleotides align to TRBD1. The CDR3 covers 15 residues. V shed 2 bases, J shed 7 bases, and the junction held 5 bases outside the gene matches. Germline loops: CDR1 MNHEY, CDR2 SVGAGI. CDR3 residues: CASSYLGQGAGGYTF. DNA of the CDR3: TGTGCCAGCAGTTACCTGGGACAGGGGGCCGGTGGCTACACCTTC.

This clonotype has a handful of counts. The V call is TRBV7-2, the J call TRBJ2-2, with unresolved D. Germline CDR1 is SGHTA and CDR2 is FQGNSA. The CDR3 is 15 amino acids. V dropped 5 bases and J dropped 0 bases, with 10 bases sitting between them. CDR3 region: CASSRSETNTGELFF. The CDR3 DNA follows: TGTGCCAGCAGCCGAAGCGAGACGAACACCGGGGAGCTGTTTTTT.

This clonotype has only a few counts. The rearrangement uses TRBV20-1 and TRBJ1-1; the D gene is possibly TRBD1 (5 bases). The CDR3 spans 16 residues. CDR1 is DFQATT, CDR2 SNEGSKA, per germline (reference sequence). With 4 bases removed from V and 0 bases from J, the gap between germline ends came to 18 bases. The chain's CDR3 is CSAILPALGVNTEAFF. CDR3 coding DNA: TGCAGTGCTATCCTCCCAGCTCTAGGGGTGAACACTGAAGCTTTCTTT.

This clonotype appeared a few times. The chain couples TRBV6-1 to TRBJ2-1; 10 nucleotides align to TRBD1. Germline assignment: CDR1 MNHNS and CDR2 SASEGT. The CDR3 loop spans 15 amino acids. The junction had 8 bases not matched to a gene; V was cut back by 6 bases and J by 6 bases. The CDR3 loop reads CASRPGQGEVNEQFF. In DNA form, the CDR3 reads TGTGCCAGCAGGCCCGGACAGGGGGAAGTCAATGAGCAGTTCTTC.

The chain combines TRBV30 with TRBJ1-5; possibly TRBD1 for D (5 bases). Deletions cut 1 base from V and 5 bases from J, with 15 bases between. Germline V gene lookup returns CDR1 GTSNPN and CDR2 SVGIG (reference sequence). The CDR3 runs 15 residues. CDR3 protein: CAWSGGILRDQPQHF. The CDR3 DNA is TGTGCCTGGAGTGGGGGCATCCTGAGGGATCAGCCCCAGCATTTT. Together with reference TRBV30 and TRBJ1-5, the CDR3 gives the full variable domain: SQTIHQWPATLVQPVGSPLSLECTVEGTSNPNLYWYRQAAGRGLQLLFYSVGIGQISSEVPQNLSASRPQDRQFILSSKKLLLSDSGFYLCAWSGGILRDQPQHFGDGTRLSIL.

V usage is TRBV7-9 and J usage is TRBJ1-2; 9 bases are shared with TRBD1. V shed 5 bases and J 4 bases; nucleotides not matched to a gene: 14. This CDR3 comprises 17 residues. Germline V gene sequence: CDR1 SEHNR, CDR2 FQNEAQ (reference sequence). The CDR3 DNA reads as TGTGCCAGCAGCGGGACAGGGATCAGGAGGAGGGGCTATGGCTACACCTTC. It codes for CASSGTGIRRRGYGYTF.

The V gene is TRBV11-2, the J gene TRBJ1-5; D gene ambiguous. Trimming cost V 5 bases and J 4 bases, with 9 bases left between them. The CDR3 consists of 13 residues. From germline, CDR1 is SGHAT and CDR2 FQNNGV. The CDR3 is CASSPPGNQPQHF. In DNA form, the CDR3 reads TGTGCCAGCAGCCCCCCGGGGAATCAGCCCCAGCATTTT.

The chain uses TRBV6-1 and TRBJ1-6; maybe TRBD1 (6 bases). Germline assignment: CDR1 MNHNS and CDR2 SASEGT. This CDR3 comprises 16 residues. V was cut by 8 bases and J by 3 bases, with 17 bases left in between. The CDR3 DNA reads TGTGCCAGCCGAAACGGACAGACCAGCTATAATTCACCCCTCCACTTT. It is translated as CASRNGQTSYNSPLHF.

This chain links TRBV21-1 with TRBJ1-1; TRBD1 is taken as the D call from the table, unchecked against the DNA. TRBV21-1 is a recognized pseudogene. The CDR3 loop spans 17 amino acids. The CDR3 is CASRKSHRGLEKTEAFF. In nucleotides, the CDR3 is TGTGCCAGCAGAAAAAGTCACAGGGGGCTGGAGAAAACTGAAGCTTTCTTT.

The J gene is TRBJ1-1, the V gene TRBV4-2; D gene uncertain. Trimming shortened V by 0 bases and J by 0 bases, and 8 bases separated the two germline ends. The CDR3 totals 15 residues. CDR1 and CDR2 (germline): LGHNA, YNFKEQ. The CDR3 DNA follows: TGTGCCAGCAGCCAAGAGCCGATCGTGAACACTGAAGCTTTCTTT. Residues: CASSQEPIVNTEAFF.

By share, this clonotype counts as medium-sized (0.01 to 0.1%). This sequence joins TRBV20-1 and TRBJ1-2; the D is unclear. V was cut by 6 bases and J by 7 bases, with 21 bases left in between. Per the germline V gene, CDR1 is DFQATT and CDR2 is SNEGSKA (reference sequence). The CDR3 runs to 14 residues. The CDR3 spells CSATSGGSPGGYTF. The CDR3 DNA is TGCAGTGCAACCTCAGGAGGATCGCCTGGTGGCTACACCTTC.